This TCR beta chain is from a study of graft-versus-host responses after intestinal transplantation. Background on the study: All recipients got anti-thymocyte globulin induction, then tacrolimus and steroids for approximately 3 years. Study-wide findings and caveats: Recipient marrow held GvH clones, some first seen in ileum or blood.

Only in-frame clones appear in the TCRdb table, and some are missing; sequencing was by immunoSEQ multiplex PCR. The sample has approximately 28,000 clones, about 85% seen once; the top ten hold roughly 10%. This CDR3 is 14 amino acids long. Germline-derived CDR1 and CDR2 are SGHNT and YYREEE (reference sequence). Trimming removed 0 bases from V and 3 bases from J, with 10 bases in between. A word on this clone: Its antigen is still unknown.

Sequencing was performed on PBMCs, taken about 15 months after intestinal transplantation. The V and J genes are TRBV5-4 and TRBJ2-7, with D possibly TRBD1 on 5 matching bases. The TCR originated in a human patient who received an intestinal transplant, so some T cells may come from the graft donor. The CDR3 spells CASSLEQDHYEQYF. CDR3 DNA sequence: TGTGCCAGCAGCTTGGAACAGGACCACTACGAGCAGTACTTC.